This T cell receptor (beta chain) was recorded in a study of a mutant IDH1 vaccine in newly diagnosed glioma. Study-wide points: Top peripheral T cell clonotype shifts appeared unrelated to pseudoprogression.

This table comes from immunoSEQ multiplex PCR, and its TCRdb copy is limited to in-frame clones, with some not included. This table has 82,000 or so clones, roughly 85% appearing once. The CDR3 contains 17 residues. Germline assignment: CDR1 SEHNR and CDR2 FQNEAQ (reference sequence). V lost 5 bases and J lost 6, with 26 bases in between. As to this clone: As yet, its antigen is unknown.

Time point specified: week 23, last vaccination. Doses comprised 300 ug of mutant IDH1 20-mer peptide each, plus topical imiquimod. V usage is TRBV7-9 and J usage is TRBJ2-7; D might be TRBD1 (6 bases). The sequencing used PBMCs, collected from a glioma patient whose treatment included an IDH1 peptide vaccine. The TCR comes from a man under 40 with glioma. Some clones in this sample may be carry-over from other donors' samples. CDR3 residues: CASSLSFIQGAAGEQYF. The CDR3 coding sequence is TGTGCCAGCAGCCTCTCTTTCATACAGGGCGCGGCGGGCGAGCAGTACTTC.